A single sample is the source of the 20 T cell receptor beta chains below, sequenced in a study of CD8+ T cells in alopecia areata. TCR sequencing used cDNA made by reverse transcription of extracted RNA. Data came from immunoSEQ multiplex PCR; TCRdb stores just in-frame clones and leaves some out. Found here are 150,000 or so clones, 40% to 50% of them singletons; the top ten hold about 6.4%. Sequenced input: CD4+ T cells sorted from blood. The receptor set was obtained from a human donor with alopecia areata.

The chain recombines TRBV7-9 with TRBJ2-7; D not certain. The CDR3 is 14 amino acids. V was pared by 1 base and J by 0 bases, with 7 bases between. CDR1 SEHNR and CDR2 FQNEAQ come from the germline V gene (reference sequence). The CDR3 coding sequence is TGTGCCAGCAGCTTAGAAGGGATCTCCTACGAGCAGTACTTC. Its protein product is CASSLEGISYEQYF.

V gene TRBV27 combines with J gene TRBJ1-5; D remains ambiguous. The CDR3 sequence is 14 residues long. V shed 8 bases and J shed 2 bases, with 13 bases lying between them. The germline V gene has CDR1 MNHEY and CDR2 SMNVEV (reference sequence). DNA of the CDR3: TGTGCCAGCTCGGGGTCGGGAGGCAATCAGCCCCAGCATTTT. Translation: CASSGSGGNQPQHF.

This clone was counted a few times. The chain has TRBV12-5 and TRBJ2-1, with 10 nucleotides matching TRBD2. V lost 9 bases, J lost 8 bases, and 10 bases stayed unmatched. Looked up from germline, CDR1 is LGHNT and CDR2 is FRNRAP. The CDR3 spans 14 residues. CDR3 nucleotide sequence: TGTGCTAGCCATCCGGGACTAGCGATCGATGAGCAGTTCTTC. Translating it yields CASHPGLAIDEQFF.

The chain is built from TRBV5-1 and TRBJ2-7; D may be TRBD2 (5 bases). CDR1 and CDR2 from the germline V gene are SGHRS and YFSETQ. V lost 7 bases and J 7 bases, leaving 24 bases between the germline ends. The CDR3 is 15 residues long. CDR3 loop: CASQSARGILREQYF. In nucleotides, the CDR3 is TGCGCCAGCCAATCCGCCCGGGGAATCCTACGTGAGCAGTACTTC.

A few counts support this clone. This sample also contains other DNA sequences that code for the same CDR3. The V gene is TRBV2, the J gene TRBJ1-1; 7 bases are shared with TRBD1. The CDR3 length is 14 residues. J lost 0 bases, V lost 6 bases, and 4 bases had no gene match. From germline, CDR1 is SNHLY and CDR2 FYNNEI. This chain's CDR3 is CASRGDSLNTEAFF. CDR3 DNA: TGTGCCAGCAGGGGGGACAGCCTGAACACTGAAGCTTTCTTT. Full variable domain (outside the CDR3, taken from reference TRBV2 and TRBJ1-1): EPEVTQTPSHQVTQMGQEVILRCVPISNHLYFYWYRQILGQKVEFLVSFYNNEISEKSEIFDDQFSVERPDGSNFTLKIRSTKLEDSAMYFCASRGDSLNTEAFFGQGTRLTVV.

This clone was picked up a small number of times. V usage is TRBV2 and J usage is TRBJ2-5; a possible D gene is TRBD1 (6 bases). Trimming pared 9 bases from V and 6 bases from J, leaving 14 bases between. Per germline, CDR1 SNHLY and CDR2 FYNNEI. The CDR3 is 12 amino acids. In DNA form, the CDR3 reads TGTGCCAGTTCCCGGACAGCAAAGACCCAGTACTTC. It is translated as CASSRTAKTQYF.

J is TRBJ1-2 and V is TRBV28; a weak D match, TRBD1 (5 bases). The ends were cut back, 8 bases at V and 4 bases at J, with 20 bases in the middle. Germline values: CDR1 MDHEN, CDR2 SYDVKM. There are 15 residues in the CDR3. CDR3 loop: CASVALGARSYGYTF. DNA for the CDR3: TGTGCCAGCGTAGCGCTCGGGGCGCGGAGCTATGGCTACACCTTC.

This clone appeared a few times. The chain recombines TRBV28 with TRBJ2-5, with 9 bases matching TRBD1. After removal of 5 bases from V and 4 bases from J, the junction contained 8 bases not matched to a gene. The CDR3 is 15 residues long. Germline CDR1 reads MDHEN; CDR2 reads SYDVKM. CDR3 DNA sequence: TGTGCCAGCAGTCCCTCGGGACAGGGTGGAGAGACCCAGTACTTC. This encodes CASSPSGQGGETQYF.

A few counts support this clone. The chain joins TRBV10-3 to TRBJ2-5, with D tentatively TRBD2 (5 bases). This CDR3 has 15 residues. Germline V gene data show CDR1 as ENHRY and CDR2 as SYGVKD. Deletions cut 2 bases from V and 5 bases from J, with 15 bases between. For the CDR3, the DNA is TGTGCCATCAGTGAGGGCGGAATTAGAGGGGAGACCCAGTACTTC. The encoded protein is CAISEGGIRGETQYF.

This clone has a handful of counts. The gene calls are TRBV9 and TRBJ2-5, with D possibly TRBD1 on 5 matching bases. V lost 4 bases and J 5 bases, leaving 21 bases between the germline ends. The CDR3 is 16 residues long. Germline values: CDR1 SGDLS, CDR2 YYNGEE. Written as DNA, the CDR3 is TGTGCCAGCAGCCCCCTCGGTGGCAGGGCTAAGGAGACCCAGTACTTC. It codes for CASSPLGGRAKETQYF.

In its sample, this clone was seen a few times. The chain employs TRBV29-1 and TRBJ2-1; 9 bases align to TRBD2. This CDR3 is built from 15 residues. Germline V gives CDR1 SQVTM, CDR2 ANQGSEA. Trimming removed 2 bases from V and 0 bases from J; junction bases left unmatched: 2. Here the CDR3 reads CSVEKAGGSYNEQFF. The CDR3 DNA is TGCAGCGTTGAAAAAGCGGGAGGCTCCTACAATGAGCAGTTCTTC.

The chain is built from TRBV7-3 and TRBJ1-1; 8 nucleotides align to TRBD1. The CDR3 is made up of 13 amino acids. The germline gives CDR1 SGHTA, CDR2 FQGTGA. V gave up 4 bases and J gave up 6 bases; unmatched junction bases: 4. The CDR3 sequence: CASSWTGFPEAFF. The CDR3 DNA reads TGTGCCAGCAGCTGGACAGGGTTTCCTGAAGCTTTCTTT.

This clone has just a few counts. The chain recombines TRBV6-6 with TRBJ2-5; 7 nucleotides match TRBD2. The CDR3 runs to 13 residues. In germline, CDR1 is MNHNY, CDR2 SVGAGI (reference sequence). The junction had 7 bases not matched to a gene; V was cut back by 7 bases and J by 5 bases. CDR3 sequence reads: CASMGPGGETQYF. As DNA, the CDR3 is TGTGCCAGCATGGGCCCCGGGGGGGAGACCCAGTACTTC.

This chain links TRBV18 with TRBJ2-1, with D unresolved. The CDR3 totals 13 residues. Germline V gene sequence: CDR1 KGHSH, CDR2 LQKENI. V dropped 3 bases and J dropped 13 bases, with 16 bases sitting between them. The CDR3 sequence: CASSPPGSESQFF. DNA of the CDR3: TGTGCCAGCTCACCCCCCGGGTCCGAAAGCCAGTTCTTC.

The CDR3 nucleotides are TGCAGCGGGGGAAACACCGGGGAGCTGTTTTTT. Protein product: CSGGNTGELFF. The J gene is TRBJ2-2, the V gene TRBV29-1, with D hard to call. The CDR3 runs to 11 residues. Trimming cost V 7 bases and J 2 bases, with 5 bases left between them. The germline V gene encodes CDR1 SQVTM and CDR2 ANQGSEA.

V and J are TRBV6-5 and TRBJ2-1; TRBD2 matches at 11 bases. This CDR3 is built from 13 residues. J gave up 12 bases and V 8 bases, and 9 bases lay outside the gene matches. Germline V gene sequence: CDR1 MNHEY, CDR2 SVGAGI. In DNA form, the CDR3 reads TGTGCCAGCGTGTCCGGGACTAGCGGATTGCAGTTCTTC. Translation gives CASVSGTSGLQFF.

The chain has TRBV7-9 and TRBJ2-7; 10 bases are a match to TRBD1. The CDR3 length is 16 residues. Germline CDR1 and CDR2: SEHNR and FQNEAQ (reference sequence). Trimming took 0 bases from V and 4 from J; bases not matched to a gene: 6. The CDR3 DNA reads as TGTGCCAGCAGCTTAGCGACAGGGGGCAAGTCGTACGAGCAGTACTTC. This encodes CASSLATGGKSYEQYF.

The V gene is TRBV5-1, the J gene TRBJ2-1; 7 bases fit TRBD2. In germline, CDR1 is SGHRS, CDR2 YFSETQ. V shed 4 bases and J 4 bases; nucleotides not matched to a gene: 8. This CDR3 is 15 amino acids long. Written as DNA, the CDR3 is TGCGCCAGCAGCATTGCGGCTAGCGGATACAATGAGCAGTTCTTC. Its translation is CASSIAASGYNEQFF.

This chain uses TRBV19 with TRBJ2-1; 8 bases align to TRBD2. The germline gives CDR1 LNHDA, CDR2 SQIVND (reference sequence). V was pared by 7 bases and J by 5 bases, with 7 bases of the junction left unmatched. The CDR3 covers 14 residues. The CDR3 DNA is TGTGCCAGTAATTTCCAGCGGGAGAACAATGAGCAGTTCTTC. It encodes CASNFQRENNEQFF.

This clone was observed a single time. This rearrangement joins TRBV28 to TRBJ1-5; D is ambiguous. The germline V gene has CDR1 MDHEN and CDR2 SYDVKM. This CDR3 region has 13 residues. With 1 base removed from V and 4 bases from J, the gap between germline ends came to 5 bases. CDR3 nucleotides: TGTGCCAGCAGTTTATTGGGGAATCAGCCCCAGCATTTT. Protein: CASSLLGNQPQHF.